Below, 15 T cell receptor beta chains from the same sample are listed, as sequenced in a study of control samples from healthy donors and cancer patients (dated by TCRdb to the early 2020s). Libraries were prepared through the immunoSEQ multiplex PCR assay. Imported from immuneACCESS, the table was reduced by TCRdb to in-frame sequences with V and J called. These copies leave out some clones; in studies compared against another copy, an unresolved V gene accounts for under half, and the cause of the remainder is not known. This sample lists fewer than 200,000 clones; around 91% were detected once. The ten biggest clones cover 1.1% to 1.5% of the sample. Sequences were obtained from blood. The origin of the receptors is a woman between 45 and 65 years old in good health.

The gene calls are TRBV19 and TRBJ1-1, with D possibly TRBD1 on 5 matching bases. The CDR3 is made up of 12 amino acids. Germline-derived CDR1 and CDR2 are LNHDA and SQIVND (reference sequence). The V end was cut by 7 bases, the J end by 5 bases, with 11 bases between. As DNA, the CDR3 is TGTGCCAGTACTAGGGGAGGGACTGAAGCTTTCTTT. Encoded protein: CASTRGGTEAFF.

Written as DNA, the CDR3 is TGTGCCAGCAGGTACGGGGCGGCGGATGGAAACACCATATATTTT. Amino acid sequence: CASRYGAADGNTIYF. J is TRBJ1-3 and V is TRBV2, with D possibly TRBD1 on 5 matching bases. Germline-derived CDR1 and CDR2 are SNHLY and FYNNEI. Trimming removed 6 bases from V and 3 bases from J, with 15 bases in between. The CDR3 has 15 residues.

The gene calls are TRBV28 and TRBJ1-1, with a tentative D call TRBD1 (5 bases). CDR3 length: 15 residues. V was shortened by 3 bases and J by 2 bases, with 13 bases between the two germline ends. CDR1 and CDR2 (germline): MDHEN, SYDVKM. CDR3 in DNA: TGTGCCAGCAGTTTGCTGACAGTAGGTAACACTGAAGCTTTCTTT. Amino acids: CASSLLTVGNTEAFF.

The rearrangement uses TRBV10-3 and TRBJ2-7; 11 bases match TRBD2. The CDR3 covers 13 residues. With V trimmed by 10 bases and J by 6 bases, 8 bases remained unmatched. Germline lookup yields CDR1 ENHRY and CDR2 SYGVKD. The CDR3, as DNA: TGTGCCACCAACCTAGCGGGGGGAGGCGAGCAGTACTTC. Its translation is CATNLAGGGEQYF.

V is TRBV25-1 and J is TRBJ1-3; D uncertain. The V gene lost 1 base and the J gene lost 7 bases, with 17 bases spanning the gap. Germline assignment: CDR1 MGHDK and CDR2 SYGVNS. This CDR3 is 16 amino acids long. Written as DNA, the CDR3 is TGTGCCAGCAGTGAATGGTCAGGTCTCCTGTGGAACACCATATATTTT. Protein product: CASSEWSGLLWNTIYF.

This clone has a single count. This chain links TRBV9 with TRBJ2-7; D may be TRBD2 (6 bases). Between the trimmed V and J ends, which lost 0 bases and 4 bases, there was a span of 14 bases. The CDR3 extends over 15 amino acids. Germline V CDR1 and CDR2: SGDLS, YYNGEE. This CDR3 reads CASSVGRGPSYEQYF. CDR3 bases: TGTGCCAGCAGCGTAGGGCGGGGACCCTCGTACGAGCAGTACTTC. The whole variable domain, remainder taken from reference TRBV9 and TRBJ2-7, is DSGVTQTPKHLITATGQRVTLRCSPRSGDLSVYWYQQSLDQGLQFLIQYYNGEERAKGNILERFSAQQFPDLHSELNLSSLELGDSALYFCASSVGRGPSYEQYFGPGTRLTVT.

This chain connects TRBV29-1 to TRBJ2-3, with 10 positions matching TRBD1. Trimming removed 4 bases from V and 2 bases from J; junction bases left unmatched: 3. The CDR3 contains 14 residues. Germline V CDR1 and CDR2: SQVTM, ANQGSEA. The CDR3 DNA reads TGCAGCGTTGCCGGGACAGGGGCCACAGATACGCAGTATTTT. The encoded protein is CSVAGTGATDTQYF.

CDR3 region: CASSGSNQPQHF. The CDR3, as DNA: TGTGCCAGCAGTGGTTCGAATCAGCCCCAGCATTTT. V gene TRBV6-6 combines with J gene TRBJ1-5; D call uncertain. Trimming took 5 bases from V and 4 from J, leaving 6 bases between them. The CDR3 runs to 12 residues. Germline CDR1 and CDR2: MNHNY and SVGAGI (reference sequence).

CDR3 bases: TGCGCCAGCAGCACGACAGGGACTGGGGCCAACGTCCTGACTTTC. Translating it yields CASSTTGTGANVLTF. The chain links TRBV5-1 to TRBJ2-6; TRBD1 aligns across 7 bases. CDR1 is SGHRS and CDR2 is YFSETQ in the germline V gene. With 4 bases clipped from V and 2 bases from J, the junction kept 3 bases outside the gene matches. The CDR3 sequence is 15 residues long. Full variable domain (rest looked up from reference TRBV5-1 and TRBJ2-6): KAGVTQTPRYLIKTRGQQVTLSCSPISGHRSVSWYQQTPGQGLQFLFEYFSETQRNKGNFPGRFSGRQFSNSRSEMNVSTLELGDSALYLCASSTTGTGANVLTFGAGSRLTVL.

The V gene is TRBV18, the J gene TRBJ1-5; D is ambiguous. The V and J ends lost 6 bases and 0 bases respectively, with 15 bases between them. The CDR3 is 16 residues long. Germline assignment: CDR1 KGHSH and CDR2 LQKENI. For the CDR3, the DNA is TGTGCCAGCTCCACCTCGTGGACGGGTAGCAATCAGCCCCAGCATTTT. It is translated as CASSTSWTGSNQPQHF.

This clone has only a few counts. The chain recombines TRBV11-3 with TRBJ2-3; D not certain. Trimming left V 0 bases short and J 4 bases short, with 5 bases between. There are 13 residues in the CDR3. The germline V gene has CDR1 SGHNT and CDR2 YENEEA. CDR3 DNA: TGTGCCAGCAGCTTAGATGAACCAGATACGCAGTATTTT. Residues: CASSLDEPDTQYF.

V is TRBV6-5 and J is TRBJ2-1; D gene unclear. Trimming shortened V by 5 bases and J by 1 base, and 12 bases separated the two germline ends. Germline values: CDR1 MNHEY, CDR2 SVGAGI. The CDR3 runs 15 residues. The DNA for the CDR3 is TGTGCCAGCAGTCCGAGACTCCTATCCTACAATGAGCAGTTCTTC. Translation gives CASSPRLLSYNEQFF.

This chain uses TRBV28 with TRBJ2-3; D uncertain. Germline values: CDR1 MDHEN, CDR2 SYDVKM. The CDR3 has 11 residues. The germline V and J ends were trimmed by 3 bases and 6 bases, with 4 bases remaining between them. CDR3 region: CASSLIDTQYF. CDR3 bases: TGTGCCAGCAGTTTGATCGATACGCAGTATTTT. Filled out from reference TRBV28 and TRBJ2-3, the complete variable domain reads DVKVTQSSRYLVKRTGEKVFLECVQDMDHENMFWYRQDPGLGLRLIYFSYDVKMKEKGDIPEGYSVSREKKERFSLILESASTNQTSMYLCASSLIDTQYFGPGTRLTVL.

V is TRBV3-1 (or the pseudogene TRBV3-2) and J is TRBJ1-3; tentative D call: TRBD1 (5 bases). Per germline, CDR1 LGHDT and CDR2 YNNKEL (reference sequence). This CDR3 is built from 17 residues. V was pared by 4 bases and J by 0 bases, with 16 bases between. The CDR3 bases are TGTGCCAGCAGCCCGTCCCCTAGCGGGGGCTCTGGAAACACCATATATTTT. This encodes CASSPSPSGGSGNTIYF.

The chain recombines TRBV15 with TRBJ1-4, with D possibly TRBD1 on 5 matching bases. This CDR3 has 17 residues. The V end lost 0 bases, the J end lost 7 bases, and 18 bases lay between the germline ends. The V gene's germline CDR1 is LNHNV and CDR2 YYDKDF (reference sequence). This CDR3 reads CATSRDSLLRGAEKLFF. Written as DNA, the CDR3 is TGTGCCACCAGCAGAGATAGTTTGTTACGAGGGGCTGAAAAACTGTTTTTT. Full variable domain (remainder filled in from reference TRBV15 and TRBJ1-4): DAMVIQNPRYQVTQFGKPVTLSCSQTLNHNVMYWYQQKSSQAPKLLFHYYDKDFNNEADTPDNFQSRRPNTSFCFLDIRSPGLGDTAMYLCATSRDSLLRGAEKLFFGSGTQLSVL.